Sequencing of this T cell receptor beta chain was carried out in a study of identical twins. Each CDR3 protein gets one entry after TCRdb re-called the 5' RACE reads with MiXCR. Among about 890,000 distinct CDR3 sequences listed, approximately 13% were seen once. The CDR3 has 13 amino acids. Germline assignment: CDR1 MGHDK and CDR2 SYGVNS. V shed 4 bases and J shed 5 bases, with 11 bases lying between them. Overall study results and limits: Abundant beta clonotypes from cord blood bore fewer insertions; memory repertoires lacked this pattern.

Many counts were recorded for this clonotype. Its target is not known. A further study also used this sample, focusing on yellow fever vaccine responses in identical twins.

This receptor was taken from a woman between 18 and 29 years old in good health. The rearrangement links TRBV25-1 to TRBJ2-5, with D maybe TRBD1 (6 bases). The sequenced sample was PBMCs. The CDR3 DNA sequence: TGTGCCAGCAGTGCCCAGGGGCCCGAGACCCAGTACTTC. Its protein product is CASSAQGPETQYF.